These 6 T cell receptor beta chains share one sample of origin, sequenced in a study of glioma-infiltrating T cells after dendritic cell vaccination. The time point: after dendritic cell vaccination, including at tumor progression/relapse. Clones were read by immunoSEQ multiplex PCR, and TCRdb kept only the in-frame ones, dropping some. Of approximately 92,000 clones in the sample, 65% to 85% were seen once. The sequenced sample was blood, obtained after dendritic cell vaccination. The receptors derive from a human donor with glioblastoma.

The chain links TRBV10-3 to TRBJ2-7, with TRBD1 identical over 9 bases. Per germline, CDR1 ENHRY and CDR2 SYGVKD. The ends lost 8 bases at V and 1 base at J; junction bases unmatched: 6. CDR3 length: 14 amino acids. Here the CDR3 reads CAIRGDRESYEQYF. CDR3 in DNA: TGTGCCATCCGGGGGGACAGGGAATCCTACGAGCAGTACTTC.

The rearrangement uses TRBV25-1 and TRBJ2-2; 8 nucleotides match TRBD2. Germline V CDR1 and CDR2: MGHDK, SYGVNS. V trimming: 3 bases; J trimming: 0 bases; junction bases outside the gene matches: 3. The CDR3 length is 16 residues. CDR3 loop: CASSDPGGPNTGELFF. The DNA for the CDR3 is TGTGCCAGCAGTGACCCGGGGGGGCCGAACACCGGGGAGCTGTTTTTT.

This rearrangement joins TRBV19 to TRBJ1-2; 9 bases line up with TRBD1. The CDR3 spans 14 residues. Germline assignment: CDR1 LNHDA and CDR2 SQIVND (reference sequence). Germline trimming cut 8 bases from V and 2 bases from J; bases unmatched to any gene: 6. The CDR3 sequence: CASSQGARNYGYTF. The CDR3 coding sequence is TGTGCCAGTTCACAGGGGGCGCGGAACTATGGCTACACCTTC.

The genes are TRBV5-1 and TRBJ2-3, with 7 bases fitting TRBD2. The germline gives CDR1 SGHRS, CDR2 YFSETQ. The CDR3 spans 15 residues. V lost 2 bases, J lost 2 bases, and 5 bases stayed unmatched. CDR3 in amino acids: CASSFSGTTTDTQYF. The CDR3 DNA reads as TGCGCCAGCAGCTTTTCCGGGACTACCACAGATACGCAGTATTTT.

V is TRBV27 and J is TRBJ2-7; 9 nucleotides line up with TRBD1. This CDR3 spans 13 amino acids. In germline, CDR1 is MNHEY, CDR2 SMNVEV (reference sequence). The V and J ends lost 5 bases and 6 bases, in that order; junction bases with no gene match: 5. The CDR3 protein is CASSPGTGSEQYF. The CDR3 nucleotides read TGTGCCAGCAGTCCCGGGACAGGGAGCGAGCAGTACTTC.

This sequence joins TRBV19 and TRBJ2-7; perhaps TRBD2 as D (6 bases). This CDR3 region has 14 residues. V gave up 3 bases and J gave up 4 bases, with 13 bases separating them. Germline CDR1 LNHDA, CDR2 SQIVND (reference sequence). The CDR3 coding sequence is TGTGCCAGTAGTATGTCAGCGGGCCGATACGAGCAGTACTTC. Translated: CASSMSAGRYEQYF.